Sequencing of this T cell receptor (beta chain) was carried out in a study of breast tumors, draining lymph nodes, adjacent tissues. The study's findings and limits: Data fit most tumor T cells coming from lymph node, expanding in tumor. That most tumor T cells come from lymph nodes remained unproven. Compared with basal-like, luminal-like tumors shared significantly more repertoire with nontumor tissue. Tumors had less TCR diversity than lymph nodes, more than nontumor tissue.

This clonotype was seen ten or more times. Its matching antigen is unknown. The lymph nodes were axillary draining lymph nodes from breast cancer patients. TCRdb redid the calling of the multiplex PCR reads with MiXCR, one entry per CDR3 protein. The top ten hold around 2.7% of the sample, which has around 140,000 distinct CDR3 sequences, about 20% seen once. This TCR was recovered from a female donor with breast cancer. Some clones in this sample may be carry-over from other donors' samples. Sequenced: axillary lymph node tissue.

Written as DNA, the CDR3 is TGTGCCAGCAGCCTCGGGACTAGCGGGAGCTTCTTC. This encodes CASSLGTSGSFF. V is TRBV14 and J is TRBJ2-1; 14 bases agree with TRBD2. CDR3 length: 12 amino acids. Germline V gene lookup returns CDR1 SGHDN and CDR2 FVKESK. V gave up 4 bases and J gave up 16 bases; unmatched junction bases: 3.